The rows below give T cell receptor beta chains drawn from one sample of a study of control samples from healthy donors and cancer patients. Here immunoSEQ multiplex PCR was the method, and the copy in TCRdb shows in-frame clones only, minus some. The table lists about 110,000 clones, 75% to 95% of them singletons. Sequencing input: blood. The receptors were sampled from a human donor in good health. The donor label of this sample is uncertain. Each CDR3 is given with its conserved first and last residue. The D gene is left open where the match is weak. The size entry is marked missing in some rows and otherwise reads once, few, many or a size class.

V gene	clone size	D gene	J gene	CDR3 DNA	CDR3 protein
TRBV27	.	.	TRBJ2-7	TGTGCCAGCAGTTTAAGGAACGAGCAGTACTTC	CASSLRNEQYF
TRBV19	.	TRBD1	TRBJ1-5	TGTGCCAGTAGTACCGCAGGGGGCGGCAATCAGCCCCAGCATTTT	CASSTAGGGNQPQHF
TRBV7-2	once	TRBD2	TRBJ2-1	TGTGCCAGCACCGCGTTGGCGGGGGGGGCTGGAGAGCAGTTCTTC	CASTALAGGAGEQFF
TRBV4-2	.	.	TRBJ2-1	TGTGCCAGCAGCCCGGAAAGGGGGAATGAGCAGTTCTTC	CASSPERGNEQFF
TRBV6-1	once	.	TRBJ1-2	TGTGCCAGCAGTGAGGTGCAGGGTCGTATGCTTAACTATGGCTACACCTTC	CASSEVQGRMLNYGYTF
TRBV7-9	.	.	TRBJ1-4	TGTGCCAGCAGCTATCAGGGATCTAATGAAAAACTGTTTTTT	CASSYQGSNEKLFF
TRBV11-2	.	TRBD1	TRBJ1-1	TGTGCCAGCAGCCCTCAGACAGGGTTCGTGAACACTGAAGCTTTCTTT	CASSPQTGFVNTEAFF
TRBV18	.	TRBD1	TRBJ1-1	TGTGCCAGCTCACCCCGGGGGGTCTCAGGGGGCACTGAAGCTTTCTTT	CASSPRGVSGGTEAFF
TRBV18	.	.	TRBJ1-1	TGTGCCAGCTCACCAAGTAATCGGGGTGAAGCTTTCTTT	CASSPSNRGEAFF
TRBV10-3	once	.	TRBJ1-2	TGTGCCATCAGTAACAGGGATACCTATGGCTACACCTTC	CAISNRDTYGYTF
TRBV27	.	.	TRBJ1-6	TGTGCCAGCAGTTTATCTCCCGCGGTTAATTCACCCCTCCACTTT	CASSLSPAVNSPLHF
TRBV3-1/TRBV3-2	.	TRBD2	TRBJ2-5	TGTGCCAGCAGCCAAGGACCCGTCGGGGGGGGAGGAGAGACCCAGTACTTC	CASSQGPVGGGGETQYF
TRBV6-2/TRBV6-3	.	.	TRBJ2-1	TGTGCCAGCAGCCTAGCCAATGAGCAGTTCTTC	CASSLANEQFF
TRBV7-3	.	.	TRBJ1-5	TGTGCCAGCAGCTTAAAGAAGGGACCCGGGGACCCCCGTTATAGCAATCAGCCCCAGCATTTT	CASSLKKGPGDPRYSNQPQHF
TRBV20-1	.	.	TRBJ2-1	TGCAGTGCTCTCTACAATGAGCAGTTCTTC	CSALYNEQFF
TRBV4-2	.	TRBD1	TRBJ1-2	TGTGCCAGCAGCCCCCGTCAGGGGGCGGGCTATGGCTACACCTTC	CASSPRQGAGYGYTF
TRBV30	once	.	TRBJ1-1	TGTGCCTGGAGTTGGGGTAAGGACACTGAAGCTTTCTTT	CAWSWGKDTEAFF
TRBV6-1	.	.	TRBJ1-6	TGTGCCAGCAGTCAAGACAGGAGCTCCTATAATTCACCCCTCCACTTT	CASSQDRSSYNSPLHF
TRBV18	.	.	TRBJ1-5	TGTGCCAGCTCAATCGGAGGCAATCAGCCCCAGCATTTT	CASSIGGNQPQHF
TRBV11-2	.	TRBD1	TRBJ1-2	TGTGCCAGCAGCTTAGGGGACAGTCCTTATGGCTACACCTTC	CASSLGDSPYGYTF
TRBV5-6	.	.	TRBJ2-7	TGTGCCAGCGCGTTGTTTCTGGCAGTCTTAGACGAGCAGTACTTC	CASALFLAVLDEQYF
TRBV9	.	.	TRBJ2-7	TGTGCCAGCAGCGCTGACAGGTTCAACTACGAGCAGTACTTC	CASSADRFNYEQYF
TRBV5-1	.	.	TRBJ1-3	TGCGCCAGCAGCCCGACAGCCTCTGGAAACACCATATATTTT	CASSPTASGNTIYF
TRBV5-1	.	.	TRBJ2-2	TGCGCCAGCAGCTTGGCCGAGACAGGGGAGCTGTTTTTT	CASSLAETGELFF
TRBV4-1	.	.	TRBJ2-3	TGCGCCAGCAGCCAAGATTCCTCAGCCGGCGCAGATACGCAGTATTTT	CASSQDSSAGADTQYF
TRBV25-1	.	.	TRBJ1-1	TGTGCCAGCAGTGTCGGCGAGGGAGCTTTCTTT	CASSVGEGAFF
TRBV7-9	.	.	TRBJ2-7	TGTGCCAGCAGCTCCTCCTCTCTCGGGAACGAGCAGTACTTC	CASSSSSLGNEQYF
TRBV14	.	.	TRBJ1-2	TGTGCCAGCAGCCATCTGGGGGAATCACCAAGCGTCGATGGCTACACCTTC	CASSHLGESPSVDGYTF
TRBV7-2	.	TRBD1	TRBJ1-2	TGTGCCAGCAGCTTAGGACGCGGGACAGACTATGGCTACACCTTC	CASSLGRGTDYGYTF
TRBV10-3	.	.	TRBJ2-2	TGTGCCATCGGAGCATTAACGAACACCGGGGAGCTGTTTTTT	CAIGALTNTGELFF
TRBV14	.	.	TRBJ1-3	TGTGCCAGCAGCCAAGACAGTTCCCCTTACTCTGGAAACACCATATATTTT	CASSQDSSPYSGNTIYF
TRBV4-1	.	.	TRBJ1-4	TGCGCCAGCAGCCAAAGAGTGAATGAAAAACTGTTTTTT	CASSQRVNEKLFF
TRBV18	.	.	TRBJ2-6	TGTGCCAGCTCACCCCCGATGGGGGGATCAGGGGCCAACGTCCTGACTTTC	CASSPPMGGSGANVLTF
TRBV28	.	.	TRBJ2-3	TGTGCCAGCAGTTTATTGGCGGGGAAGGGCACAGATACGCAGTATTTT	CASSLLAGKGTDTQYF
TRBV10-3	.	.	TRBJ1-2	TGTGCCACCAAGGCCTCGGGTGATGGCTACACCTTC	CATKASGDGYTF
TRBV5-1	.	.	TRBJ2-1	TGCGCCAGCAGCGACGGGACATCTCCGTTCTTC	CASSDGTSPFF
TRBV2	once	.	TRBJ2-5	TGTGCCAGCAGATGGGAAACTCTGGCGACCCAGTACTTC	CASRWETLATQYF
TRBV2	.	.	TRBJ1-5	TGTGCCAGCAGTGAATCTTATCTGGTTTCTGGGGGGCAGGTCAATCCCCACCATCAGCCCCAGCATTTT	CASSESYLVSGGQVNPHHQPQHF
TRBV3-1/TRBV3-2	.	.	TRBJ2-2	TGTGCCAGCAGTCACTCCGTAACCGGGGAGCTGTTTTTT	CASSHSVTGELFF
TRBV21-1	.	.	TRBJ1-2	TGTGCCAGCAGCAAAGCGATCACAGGGTACCCTCGGGACCTGGGTAACTATGGCTACACCTTC	CASSKAITGYPRDLGNYGYTF
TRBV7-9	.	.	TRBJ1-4	TGTGCCAGCAGCTTAGGGGGAACTAATGAAAAACTGTTTTTT	CASSLGGTNEKLFF
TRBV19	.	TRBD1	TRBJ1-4	TGTGCCAGTAAAACAGGGGGCGTCGGTCAAGAAAAACTGTTTTTT	CASKTGGVGQEKLFF
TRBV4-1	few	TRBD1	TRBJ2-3	TGCGCCAGCAGCCAAGATTCAGGACAGGGGGCAGATACGCAGTATTTT	CASSQDSGQGADTQYF
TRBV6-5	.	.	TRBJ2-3	TGTGCCAGCAGTTACTCGAGTTCCACAGATACGCAGTATTTT	CASSYSSSTDTQYF
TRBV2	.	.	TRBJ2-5	TGTGCCAGCAGTGGCCGTTTACCACAAGAGACCCAGTACTTC	CASSGRLPQETQYF
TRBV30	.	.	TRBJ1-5	TGTGCCTGGAGTGAAGTCGGTCAGCCCCAGCATTTT	CAWSEVGQPQHF
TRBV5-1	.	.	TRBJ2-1	TGCGCCAGCAGCTTGGCAATCGGTCAGGGATCGGCTGAGCAGTTCTTC	CASSLAIGQGSAEQFF
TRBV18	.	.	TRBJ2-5	TGTGCCAGCTCGCTGAGGACTGGGGGCGAAGAGACCCAGTACTTC	CASSLRTGGEETQYF
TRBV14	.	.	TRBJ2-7	TGTGCCAGCAGCCAGATGACGAAGGTCTACGAGCAGTACTTC	CASSQMTKVYEQYF
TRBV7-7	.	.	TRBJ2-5	TGTGCCAGCAGCTTAGACGGAGGAAGTGGAGAGACCCAGTACTTC	CASSLDGGSGETQYF
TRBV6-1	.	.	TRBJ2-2	TGTGCCAGCAGTGAAGCACCGGGAAACACCGGGGAGCTGTTTTTT	CASSEAPGNTGELFF